This TCR beta chain comes out of a study of control samples from healthy donors and cancer patients. V gave up 2 bases and J gave up 4 bases; unmatched junction bases: 15. Germline loops: CDR1 MNHEY, CDR2 SVGEGT. This CDR3 is 18 amino acids long. Libraries were prepared by immunoSEQ multiplex PCR; TCRdb keeps only in-frame clonotypes and omits some of them. The repertoire holds 46,000 or so clones, with roughly nine tenths as singletons. Sample: PBMCs. This TCR was sampled from a man aged 25 to 45 with colorectal cancer. The chain employs TRBV6-2 or TRBV6-3 and TRBJ2-7, with 9 bases that match TRBD1. Here the CDR3 reads CASSYNPGQGGVSYEQYV. CDR3 DNA sequence: TGTGCCAGCAGTTACAATCCGGGACAGGGTGGAGTGTCGTACGAGCAGTACGTC.